This T cell receptor beta chain was recorded in a study of OX40 agonist ivuxolimab in advanced cancers. The CDR3 length is 16 residues. Deletions cut 0 bases from V and 0 bases from J, with 10 bases between. Looked up from germline, CDR1 is SGHRS and CDR2 is YFSETQ. Profiled with immunoSEQ multiplex PCR; TCRdb holds only in-frame clones, not every one. The sample contains 50,000 to 65,000 clones, over 75% of which appear only once. The specimen comprised CD4+ or CD8+ T cells sorted from blood, sampled in a trial of the OX40 agonist ivuxolimab. This chain connects TRBV5-1 to TRBJ1-3; D gene ambiguous. This clonotype originated in an adult with an advanced solid tumor such as melanoma, head and neck, liver or kidney cancer. The CDR3 here is CASSLGTASSGNTIYF. In nucleotides, the CDR3 is TGCGCCAGCAGCTTGGGGACGGCGAGCTCTGGAAACACCATATATTTT.